Listed below are T cell receptor beta chains from one sample, sequenced in a study of T-cell memory formation after mild COVID-19. TCRdb itself ran the 5' RACE reads through MiXCR, one entry per CDR3 protein. Among hundreds of thousands of distinct CDR3 sequences listed, 20% to 30% were seen once. Sequenced: PBMCs or a T cell subset sorted from them (not recorded which). The receptors here all came from an adult woman who had mild COVID-19 (a few samples of this study predate the infection). Cell type and time point are not known. The CDR3 runs from the conserved cysteine through the conserved F or W. A D gene is named only where the DNA matches it firmly. Clone size, where shown, is once, few, many, or a class for clones that have expanded.

j_call,v_call,cdr3_length,clone_size,d_call,cdr3_nt,cdr3_aa
TRBJ1-2,TRBV9,15,once,NA,TGTGCCAGCAGCGCCGGGGATACATCACTCTATGGCTACACCTTC,CASSAGDTSLYGYTF
TRBJ1-1,TRBV25-1,12,NA,NA,TGTGCCAGCAGTGAATGGTCAGGGGAAGCTTTCTTT,CASSEWSGEAFF
TRBJ2-1,TRBV4-2,16,NA,TRBD2,TGTGCCAGCAGCCAAGACCCCCTAGCGGGAGGAAATGAGCAGTTCTTC,CASSQDPLAGGNEQFF
TRBJ1-1,TRBV3-1,15,NA,TRBD1,TGTGCCAGCAGCCGGGACAGGGGATGGAACACTGAAGCTTTCTTT,CASSRDRGWNTEAFF
TRBJ2-2,TRBV9,15,NA,TRBD1,TGTGCCAGCAGCTATACGGGACAGGGACCCGGGGAGCTGTTTTTT,CASSYTGQGPGELFF
TRBJ2-3,TRBV5-1,16,NA,TRBD2,TGCGCCAGCAGCCCCTCACCGGGACTAGGAGGAGATACGCAGTATTTT,CASSPSPGLGGDTQYF
TRBJ2-1,TRBV4-1,13,few,TRBD1,TGCGCCAGCAGCCAGCTGACAGGGAGAGAGCAGTTCTTC,CASSQLTGREQFF
TRBJ2-5,TRBV6-6,15,NA,TRBD2,TGTGCCAGCAGCATGACTAGCGGGGCGCAAGAGACCCAGTACTTC,CASSMTSGAQETQYF
TRBJ2-5,TRBV12-3/TRBV12-4,16,few,NA,TGTGCCAGCAGCTCTGCCCCGGGGATCCATCAAGAGACCCAGTACTTC,CASSSAPGIHQETQYF
TRBJ2-1,TRBV5-4,13,many,NA,TGTGCCAGCAGCCCCGACAGCTACAATGAGCAGTTCTTC,CASSPDSYNEQFF
TRBJ2-7,TRBV28,16,NA,TRBD2,TGTGCCAGCAGTTTAGACGGACTAGCGAAATTTTACGAGCAGTACTTC,CASSLDGLAKFYEQYF
TRBJ2-5,TRBV5-4,14,few,TRBD1,TGTGCCAGCAGCCAGGACAGGGCGGGAGAGACCCAGTACTTC,CASSQDRAGETQYF
TRBJ1-1,TRBV10-3,14,NA,TRBD1,TGTGCCACCAGGGACAGGGGGCGGAATCGTAGAGCTTTCTTT,CATRDRGRNRRAFF
TRBJ1-1,TRBV4-1,14,many,TRBD1,TGCGCCAGCAGCAGGACAGGGCTGAACACTGAAGCTTTCTTT,CASSRTGLNTEAFF
TRBJ1-1,TRBV12-3/TRBV12-4,14,once,NA,TGTGCCAGCAGTTTAGCCCGGAAGAACACTGAAGCTTTCTTT,CASSLARKNTEAFF
TRBJ2-7,TRBV5-5,13,NA,NA,TGTGCCAGCAGCCGCCTGGTCCCCTACGAGCAGTACTTC,CASSRLVPYEQYF
TRBJ1-1,TRBV6-5,11,many,NA,TGTGCCAGCAGTGGAAACACTGAAGCTTTCTTT,CASSGNTEAFF
TRBJ2-3,TRBV9,16,NA,TRBD2,TGTGCCAGCAGCGTGTCGGGAGGGCCAGCAGCAGATACGCAGTATTTT,CASSVSGGPAADTQYF
TRBJ1-2,TRBV11-2,14,NA,TRBD1,TGTGCCAGCAGCTTAGTCGACAGGGGAAACGGCTACACCTTC,CASSLVDRGNGYTF
TRBJ2-2,TRBV7-6,17,many,TRBD1,TGTGCCAGCAGCTTATCACAGGGGGGTTATTCCACCGGGGAGCTGTTTTTT,CASSLSQGGYSTGELFF
TRBJ2-1,TRBV9,15,NA,NA,TGTGCCAGCAGCGTAGTTCCGGCCACCTACAATGAGCAGTTCTTC,CASSVVPATYNEQFF
TRBJ2-5,TRBV24-1,13,once,NA,TGTGCCACCAACACCGGGGCCCAAGAGACCCAGTACTTC,CATNTGAQETQYF
TRBJ2-1,TRBV12-3/TRBV12-4,13,few,NA,TGTGCCAGCAGTGAAAAGACTCCTGGAGAGCAGTTCTTC,CASSEKTPGEQFF
TRBJ2-7,TRBV3-1,13,few,TRBD2,TGTGCCAGCAGCCCCCGGCTAGCGGAAGAGCAGTACTTC,CASSPRLAEEQYF
TRBJ1-5,TRBV20-1,15,few,TRBD1,TGCAGTGCCAGACAGGGTGCGGGGGCCAATCAGCCCCAGCATTTT,CSARQGAGANQPQHF
TRBJ1-3,TRBV20-1,12,NA,NA,TGCAGTGCTAGAAACGAGGGGAACACCATATATTTT,CSARNEGNTIYF
TRBJ1-6,TRBV28,12,NA,NA,TGTGCCAGCATCTCCGAGGGTTCACCCCTCCACTTT,CASISEGSPLHF
TRBJ2-7,TRBV18,19,NA,NA,TGTGCCAGCTCACCCCCGCCGGGACTGGACACAATCGTCTCCTACGAGCAGTACTTC,CASSPPPGLDTIVSYEQYF
TRBJ2-1,TRBV24-1,13,few,NA,TGTGCCACCAGTGACCCAGGAGAGAATGAGCAGTTCTTC,CATSDPGENEQFF
TRBJ2-1,TRBV20-1,15,few,NA,TGCAGTGCTAGTACCCGACAGAGGGGGTACAATGAGCAGTTCTTC,CSASTRQRGYNEQFF